This TCR beta chain is drawn from a study of molecular identifiers for immune sequencing clone quantification. Overall study results and limits: Spike-in Jurkat TCR RNA from a single cell reportedly registered among 900,000 to 1,000,000 naive cells.

Sorting recovered naive CD8 T cells on a CD8+CD4-CCR7+CD45RA+ profile. About this clonotype itself: Its antigen remains unidentified.

Each CDR3 protein is one row after TCRdb ran MiXCR on the PCR reads. The table has 20,000 or so distinct CDR3 sequences, 20% to 25% seen once. The trim removed 5 bases at V and 3 bases at J, leaving 9 bases unmatched. CDR3 size: 15 residues. Germline V CDR1 and CDR2: SGHVS, FNYEAQ. Sequenced sample: naive CD8+ T cells from blood, with Jurkat cell RNA spiked in. Specified subset: FACS-sorted CD8+CD4-CCR7+CD45RA+ naive T cells. The TCR sequence derives from a human donor in good health. Some libraries in this study had Jurkat cell RNA spiked in. The V and J genes are TRBV7-6 and TRBJ2-7; 8 bases line up with TRBD1. The CDR3 sequence is CASSPGAGGYYEQYF. The CDR3 bases are TGTGCCAGCAGCCCCGGGGCAGGGGGCTACTACGAGCAGTACTTC.